The 13 T cell receptor beta chains presented below share a single source sample, sequenced in a study of T cell changes during pregnancy in multiple sclerosis. This table comes from immunoSEQ multiplex PCR, and its TCRdb copy is limited to in-frame clones, with some not included. The data show 80,000 to 130,000 clones, around 90% seen once. The sequencing here drew on peripheral blood, taken in the second trimester of pregnancy. The origin of the receptors is a female donor with multiple sclerosis, enrolled in a pregnancy study.

This chain links TRBV10-3 with TRBJ1-3; D uncertain. Germline values: CDR1 ENHRY, CDR2 SYGVKD. The CDR3 sequence is 12 residues long. V was cut by 8 bases and J by 0 bases, with 5 bases left in between. The CDR3 loop is CAIRDSGNTIYF. CDR3 DNA sequence: TGTGCCATCCGCGACTCTGGAAACACCATATATTTT.

The V call is TRBV6-1, the J call TRBJ2-7, with D hard to call. CDR1 is MNHNS and CDR2 is SASEGT in the germline V gene. The CDR3 sequence is 14 residues long. V gave up 0 bases and J gave up 0 bases, with 6 bases separating them. The CDR3 protein is CASSEAISSYEQYF. The CDR3 nucleotides read TGTGCCAGCAGTGAAGCAATTAGCTCCTACGAGCAGTACTTC.

The chain has TRBV5-4 and TRBJ2-3, with 13 bases matching TRBD2. CDR1 is SGHNT and CDR2 is YYREEE in the germline V gene (reference sequence). V dropped 4 bases and J dropped 6; count of bases not matched to a gene: 5. The length of the CDR3 is 15 residues. The CDR3 loop is CASSRTSGRGDTQYF. DNA of the CDR3: TGTGCCAGCAGCCGGACTAGCGGGAGAGGGGATACGCAGTATTTT.

The J gene is TRBJ1-1, the V gene TRBV5-4; possible D gene TRBD1, 6 bases. V was cut by 0 bases and J by 5 bases, with 14 bases left in between. The CDR3 is 15 amino acids. Germline V gene sequence: CDR1 SGHNT, CDR2 YYREEE (reference sequence). The DNA of the CDR3 is TGTGCCAGCAGCTTGGGGGATCCGAGGGGGACTGAAGCTTTCTTT. It translates to CASSLGDPRGTEAFF.

This clone was observed a handful of times. This chain links TRBV18 with TRBJ1-1; 7 bases line up with TRBD1. J gave up 1 base and V 2 bases, and 4 bases lay outside the gene matches. The CDR3 contains 15 residues. Per germline, CDR1 KGHSH and CDR2 LQKENI. In DNA form, the CDR3 reads TGTGCCAGCTCACCAGCGGGACAGACGAACACTGAAGCTTTCTTT. Translating it yields CASSPAGQTNTEAFF.

In its sample, this clone was seen a few times. This chain joins TRBV19 and TRBJ2-6; 8 nucleotides line up with TRBD1. This CDR3 is 16 amino acids long. With V trimmed by 4 bases and J by 0 bases, 2 bases remained unmatched. Germline V gene lookup returns CDR1 LNHDA and CDR2 SQIVND (reference sequence). CDR3 DNA sequence: TGTGCCAGTAGTAGGGGACAGGCCTCTGGGGCCAACGTCCTGACTTTC. This sequence encodes CASSRGQASGANVLTF.

This CDR3 is CASSVRGRPTINGANVLTF. The CDR3 nucleotides are TGCGCCAGCAGCGTCAGGGGGCGCCCTACGATCAACGGGGCCAACGTCCTGACTTTC. This chain links TRBV4-1 with TRBJ2-6; 8 bases line up with TRBD1. In germline, CDR1 is MGHRA, CDR2 YSYEKL. After removal of 5 bases from V and 4 bases from J, the junction contained 16 bases not matched to a gene. The CDR3 sequence is 19 residues long.

This chain joins TRBV5-1 and TRBJ2-3, with D possibly matching TRBD2 (5 bases). CDR3 length: 16 residues. The ends were cut back, 4 bases at V and 2 bases at J, with 17 bases in the middle. Germline V gives CDR1 SGHRS, CDR2 YFSETQ. The DNA for the CDR3 is TGCGCCAGCAGCCCCGCAAGGACTGTTTACACAGATACGCAGTATTTT. Protein: CASSPARTVYTDTQYF.

This chain links TRBV19 with TRBJ1-4; no clear D. CDR3 length equals 13 residues. Germline CDR1 reads LNHDA; CDR2 reads SQIVND (reference sequence). The V end lost 5 bases, the J end lost 8 bases, and 12 bases lay between the germline ends. CDR3 nucleotides: TGTGCCAGTAGTGGGAAGGGAGGCGAAAAACTGTTTTTT. Its protein product is CASSGKGGEKLFF.

This chain links TRBV19 with TRBJ1-4; tentative D call: TRBD1 (5 bases). Germline V lookup: CDR1 LNHDA, CDR2 SQIVND (reference sequence). V lost 4 bases to trimming and J lost 8 bases, with 11 bases between them. CDR3 length: 13 residues. The CDR3 loop reads CASSSFSGEKLFF. Written as DNA, the CDR3 is TGTGCCAGTAGTAGCTTTTCAGGGGAAAAACTGTTTTTT.

The chain joins TRBV7-9 to TRBJ2-3; D is possibly TRBD2 (7 bases). The CDR3 has 16 residues. V was clipped by 3 bases and J by 0 bases, with 13 bases between them. Germline CDR1 reads SEHNR; CDR2 reads FQNEAQ (reference sequence). Here the CDR3 reads CASSFGGGHSTDTQYF. The CDR3 DNA sequence: TGTGCCAGCAGCTTTGGGGGGGGCCATAGCACAGATACGCAGTATTTT.

The chain has TRBV2 and TRBJ2-3, with TRBD1 identical over 9 bases. Germline V lookup: CDR1 SNHLY, CDR2 FYNNEI. The CDR3 loop spans 15 amino acids. V lost 7 bases and J lost 0; bases outside the gene matches: 5. The CDR3 is CASTGDRGSTDTQYF. The CDR3 DNA sequence: TGTGCCAGCACCGGCGACAGGGGGAGCACAGATACGCAGTATTTT.

In its sample, this clone was seen once. This chain links TRBV9 with TRBJ2-1; perhaps TRBD1 as D (6 bases). V was clipped by 3 bases and J by 4 bases, with 14 bases between them. The CDR3 extends over 15 amino acids. Per germline, CDR1 SGDLS and CDR2 YYNGEE. The CDR3 sequence: CASSEGVTAYNEQFF. For the CDR3, the DNA is TGTGCCAGCAGCGAGGGGGTCACGGCATACAATGAGCAGTTCTTC.